The present entry profiles one TCR beta chain with its context. Its antigen is not known. Only in-frame clones appear in the TCRdb table, and some are missing; sequencing was by immunoSEQ multiplex PCR. The sample includes some 86,000 clones, approximately 91% of them seen just once. These data come from a study of OX40 agonist ivuxolimab in advanced cancers. Background on the study: About 42% of patients had received prior checkpoint inhibitor therapy.

Deletions cut 3 bases from V and 7 bases from J, with 19 bases between. The CDR3 is 14 amino acids. Germline V CDR1 and CDR2: GTSNPN, SVGIG (reference sequence). Broader study findings: Clonal expansion from baseline to week 6 occurred in both CD4+ and CD8+ T cells. Among T cells, CD8+ cells averaged more expanded clones than CD4+ cells.

Patients with autoimmune history or systemic immunosuppression were excluded. The chain is built from TRBV30 and TRBJ2-7; D may be TRBD1 or TRBD2 (6 bases each). The clonotype was recovered from an adult with an advanced solid tumor such as melanoma, head and neck, liver or kidney cancer. Sequences were derived from CD4+ or CD8+ T cells sorted from blood, sampled in a trial of the OX40 agonist ivuxolimab. The CDR3 DNA sequence: TGTGCCTGGAGGACCCCCGGGGGCGTGGGGGAGCAGTACTTC. Protein sequence: CAWRTPGGVGEQYF.